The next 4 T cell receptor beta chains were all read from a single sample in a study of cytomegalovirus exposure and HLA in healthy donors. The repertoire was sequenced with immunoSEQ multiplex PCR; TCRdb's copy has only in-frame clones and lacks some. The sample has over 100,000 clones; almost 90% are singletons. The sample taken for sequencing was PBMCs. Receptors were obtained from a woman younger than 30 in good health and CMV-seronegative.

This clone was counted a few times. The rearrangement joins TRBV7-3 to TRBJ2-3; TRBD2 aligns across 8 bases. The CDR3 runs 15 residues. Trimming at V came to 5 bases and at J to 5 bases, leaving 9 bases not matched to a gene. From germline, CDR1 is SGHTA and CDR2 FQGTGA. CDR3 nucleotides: TGTGCCAGCAGCACAGCGGGAGTGGGGAGAGATACGCAGTATTTT. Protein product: CASSTAGVGRDTQYF.

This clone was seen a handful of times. CDR3 region: CAWQTGLNSPLHF. The CDR3 DNA reads TGTGCCTGGCAGACAGGCCTCAATTCACCCCTCCACTTT. The chain joins TRBV30 to TRBJ1-6; D is possibly TRBD1 (6 bases). Germline CDR1 and CDR2: GTSNPN and SVGIG (reference sequence). Deletions cut 5 bases from V and 7 bases from J, with 12 bases between. CDR3 size: 13 residues. The variable domain in full, completed from reference TRBV30 and TRBJ1-6, reads SQTIHQWPATLVQPVGSPLSLECTVEGTSNPNLYWYRQAAGRGLQLLFYSVGIGQISSEVPQNLSASRPQDRQFILSSKKLLLSDSGFYLCAWQTGLNSPLHFGNGTRLTVT.

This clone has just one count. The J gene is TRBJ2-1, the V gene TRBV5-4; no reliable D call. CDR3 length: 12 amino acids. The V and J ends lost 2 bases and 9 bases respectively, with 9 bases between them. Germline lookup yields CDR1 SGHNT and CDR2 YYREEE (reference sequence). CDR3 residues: CASSFPNGEQFF. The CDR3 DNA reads TGTGCCAGCAGCTTTCCTAACGGTGAGCAGTTCTTC.

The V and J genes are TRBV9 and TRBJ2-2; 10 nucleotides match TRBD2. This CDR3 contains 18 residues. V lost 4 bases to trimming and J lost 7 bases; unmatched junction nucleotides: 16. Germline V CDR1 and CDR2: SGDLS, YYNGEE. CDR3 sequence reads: CASSLTPSAGGQGGELFF. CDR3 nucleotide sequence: TGTGCCAGCAGCCTGACCCCCTCAGCGGGGGGGCAAGGCGGGGAGCTGTTTTTT.